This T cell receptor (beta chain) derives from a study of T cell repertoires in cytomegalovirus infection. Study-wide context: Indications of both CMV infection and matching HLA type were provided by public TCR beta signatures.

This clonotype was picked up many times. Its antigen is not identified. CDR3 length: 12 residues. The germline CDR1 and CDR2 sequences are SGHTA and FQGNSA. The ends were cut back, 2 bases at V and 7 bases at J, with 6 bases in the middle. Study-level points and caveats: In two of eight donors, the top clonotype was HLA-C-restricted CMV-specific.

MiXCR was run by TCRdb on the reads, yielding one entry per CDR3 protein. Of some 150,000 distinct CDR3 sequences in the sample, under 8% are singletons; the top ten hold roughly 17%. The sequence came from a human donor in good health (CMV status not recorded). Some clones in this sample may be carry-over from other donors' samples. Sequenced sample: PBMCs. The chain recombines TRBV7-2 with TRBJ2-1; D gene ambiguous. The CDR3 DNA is TGTGCCAGCAGCTTAAATTCGAATGAGCAGTTCTTC. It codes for CASSLNSNEQFF.